What follows is one T cell receptor (beta chain) and its context. Its antigen remains unknown. This sample is drawn from a study of PD-1 blockade in classical Hodgkin lymphoma. Whole-study context: The patients were dosed with nivolumab 3 mg/kg, infused intravenously every 2 weeks. Study-level findings and limits: While CD8+ TCR diversity did not rise significantly by C4D1, CD4+ TCR diversity did. Healthy donors reportedly exceeded newly diagnosed patients in baseline TCR diversity. Repertoire difference causes, possibly disease activity or prior therapy, remain undefined.

Brentuximab vedotin exposure varied, and every patient relapsed after autologous stem cell transplantation. The CDR3 consists of 16 residues. The germline V and J ends were trimmed by 1 base and 6 bases, with 17 bases remaining between them. Germline V gene lookup returns CDR1 SGHRS and CDR2 YFSETQ. Profiled with immunoSEQ multiplex PCR; TCRdb holds only in-frame clones, not every one. The sample has some 64,000 clones, around 89% seen once. The sample consisted of peripheral blood mononuclear cells (PBMCs), taken at baseline. The TCR was taken from a human donor with classical Hodgkin lymphoma. The J gene is TRBJ1-5, the V gene TRBV5-1; weak D call: TRBD1 (5 bases). CDR3 DNA: TGCGCCAGCAGCTTGTGGCCGAGGGGAATGGGTCAGCCCCAGCATTTT. It encodes CASSLWPRGMGQPQHF.